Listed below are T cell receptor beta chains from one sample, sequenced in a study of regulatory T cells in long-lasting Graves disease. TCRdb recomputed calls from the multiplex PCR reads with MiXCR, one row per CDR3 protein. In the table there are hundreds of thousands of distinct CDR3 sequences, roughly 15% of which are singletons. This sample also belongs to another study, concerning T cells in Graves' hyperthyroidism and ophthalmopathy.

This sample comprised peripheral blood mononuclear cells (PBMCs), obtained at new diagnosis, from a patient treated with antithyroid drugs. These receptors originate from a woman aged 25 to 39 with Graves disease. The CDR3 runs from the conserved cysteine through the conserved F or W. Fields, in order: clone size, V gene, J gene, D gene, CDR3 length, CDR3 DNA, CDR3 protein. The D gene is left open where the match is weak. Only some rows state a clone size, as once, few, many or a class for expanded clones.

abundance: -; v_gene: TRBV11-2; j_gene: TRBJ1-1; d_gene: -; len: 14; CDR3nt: TGTGCCAGCAGCCTCCCCCCTCGAGGCACTGAAGCTTTCTTT; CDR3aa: CASSLPPRGTEAFF
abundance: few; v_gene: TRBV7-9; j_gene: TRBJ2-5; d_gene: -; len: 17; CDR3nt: TGTGCCAGCAGCTTAAGGCGGGCGGGAACGATTCAAGAGACCCAGTACTTC; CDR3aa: CASSLRRAGTIQETQYF
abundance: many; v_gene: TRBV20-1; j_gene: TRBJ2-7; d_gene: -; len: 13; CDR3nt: TGCAGTGCCCTTCTTAGCGCCCGCTACGAGCAGTACTTC; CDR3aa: CSALLSARYEQYF
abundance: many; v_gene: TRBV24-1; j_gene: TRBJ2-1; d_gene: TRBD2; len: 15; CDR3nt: TGTGCCACCAGTCTCGGGACTAGCGGTTACAATGAGCAGTTCTTC; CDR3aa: CATSLGTSGYNEQFF
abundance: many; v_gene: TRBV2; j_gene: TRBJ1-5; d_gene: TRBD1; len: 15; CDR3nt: TGTGCCAGCAGGCCCCGGGACAGCGGCAATCAGCCCCAGCATTTT; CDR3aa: CASRPRDSGNQPQHF
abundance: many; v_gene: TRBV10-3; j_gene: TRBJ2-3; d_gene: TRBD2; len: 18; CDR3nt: TGTGCCATCAGTGAGTCCCCGGGACTAGCATCTAGCACAGATACGCAGTATTTT; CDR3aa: CAISESPGLASSTDTQYF
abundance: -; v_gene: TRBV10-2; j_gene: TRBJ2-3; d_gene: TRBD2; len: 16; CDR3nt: TGCGCCAGCAGCGACCAAGGGGTAGCGGGAGAGGGTACGCAGTATTTT; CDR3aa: CASSDQGVAGEGTQYF
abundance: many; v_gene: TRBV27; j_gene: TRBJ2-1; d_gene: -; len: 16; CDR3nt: TGTGCCAGCAACACTTTGGAGAGGGGGTCCTACAATGAGCAGTTCTTC; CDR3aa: CASNTLERGSYNEQFF
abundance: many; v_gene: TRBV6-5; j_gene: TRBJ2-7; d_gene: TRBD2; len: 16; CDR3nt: TGTGCCAGCAGTTACTTTGGGCCTAGCGGGGGGTACGAGCAGTACTTC; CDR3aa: CASSYFGPSGGYEQYF
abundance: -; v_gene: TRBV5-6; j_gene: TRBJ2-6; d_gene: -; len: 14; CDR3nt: TGTGCCAGCAGCCCCAGGTCTGGGGCCAACGTCCTGACTTTC; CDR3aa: CASSPRSGANVLTF
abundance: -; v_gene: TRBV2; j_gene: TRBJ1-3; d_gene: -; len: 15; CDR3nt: TGTGCCAGCAGTGAAGGGTGGGCAACGGGAAACACCATATATTTT; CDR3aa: CASSEGWATGNTIYF
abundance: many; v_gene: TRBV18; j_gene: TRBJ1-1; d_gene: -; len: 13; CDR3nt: TGTGCCAGCTCACCTGCCGTAGTCGGAGCGGCTTTCTTT; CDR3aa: CASSPAVVGAAFF
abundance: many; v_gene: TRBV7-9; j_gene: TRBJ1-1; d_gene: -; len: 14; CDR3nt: TGTGCCAGCAGAGGATGGGGGGAAGGCACTGAAGCTTTCTTT; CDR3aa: CASRGWGEGTEAFF
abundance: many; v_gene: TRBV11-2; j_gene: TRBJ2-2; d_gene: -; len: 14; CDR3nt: TGTGCCAGCAGCTCAGGGGCAAACACCGGGGAGCTGTTTTTT; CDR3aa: CASSSGANTGELFF
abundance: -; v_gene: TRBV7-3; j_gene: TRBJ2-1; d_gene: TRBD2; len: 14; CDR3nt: TGTGCCAGCAGCTTCACTAGCGGGGCCAATGAGCAGTTCTTC; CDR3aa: CASSFTSGANEQFF
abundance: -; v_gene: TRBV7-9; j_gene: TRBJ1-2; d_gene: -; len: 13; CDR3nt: TGTGCCAGCAGCTTAGAGCAAGCCGATGGCTACACCTTC; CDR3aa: CASSLEQADGYTF
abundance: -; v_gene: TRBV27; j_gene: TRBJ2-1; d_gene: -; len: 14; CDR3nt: TGTGCCAGCAGTTCGTTGGGGGTCGGAAATGAGCAGTTCTTC; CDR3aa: CASSSLGVGNEQFF
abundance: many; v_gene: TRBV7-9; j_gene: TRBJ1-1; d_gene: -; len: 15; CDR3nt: TGTGCCAGCAGCTTAGGAGACAGGCAGAACACTGAAGCTTTCTTT; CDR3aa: CASSLGDRQNTEAFF
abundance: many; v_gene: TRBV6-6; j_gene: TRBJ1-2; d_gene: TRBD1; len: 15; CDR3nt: TGTGCCAGCAGTTACTCGAGCAGGACAGGCGGTGGCTACACCTTC; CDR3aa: CASSYSSRTGGGYTF
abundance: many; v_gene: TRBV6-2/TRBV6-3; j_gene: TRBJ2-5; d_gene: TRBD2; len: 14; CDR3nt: TGTGCCAGCAGTGTAAAGGGAGGGTTAGAGACCCAGTACTTC; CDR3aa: CASSVKGGLETQYF
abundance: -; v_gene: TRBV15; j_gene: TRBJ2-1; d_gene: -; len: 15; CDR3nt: TGTGCCACCAGCAGAGATAGGGGGTTTGGAAATGAGCAGTTCTTC; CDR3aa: CATSRDRGFGNEQFF
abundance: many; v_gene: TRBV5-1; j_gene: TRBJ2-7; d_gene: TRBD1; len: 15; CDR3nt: TGCGCCAGCAGCTCCCAGACCGGGACAGCCTACGAGCAGTACTTC; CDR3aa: CASSSQTGTAYEQYF
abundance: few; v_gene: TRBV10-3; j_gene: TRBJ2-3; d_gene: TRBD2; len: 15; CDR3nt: TGTGCCATCACTCAAGCGGGAGGGCTTACAGATACGCAGTATTTT; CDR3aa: CAITQAGGLTDTQYF
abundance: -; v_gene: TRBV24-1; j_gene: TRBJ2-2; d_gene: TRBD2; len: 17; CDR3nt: TGTGCCACCAGTGATTTAGGAGCGGGAGTAAGGACCGGGGAGCTGTTTTTT; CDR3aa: CATSDLGAGVRTGELFF
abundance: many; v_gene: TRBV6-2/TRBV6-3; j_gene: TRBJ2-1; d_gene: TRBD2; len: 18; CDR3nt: TGTGCCAGCAGTTACTCGTATCTAGCGGGAGAGAACTACAATGAGCAGTTCTTC; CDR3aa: CASSYSYLAGENYNEQFF
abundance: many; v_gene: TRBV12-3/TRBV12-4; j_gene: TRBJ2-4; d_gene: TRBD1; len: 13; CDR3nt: TGTGCCAGCCAGGGACAGGGTATAAACATTCAGTACTTC; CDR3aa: CASQGQGINIQYF
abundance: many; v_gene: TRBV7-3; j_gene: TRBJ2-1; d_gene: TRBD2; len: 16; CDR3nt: TGTGCCAGCAGCTTGGTTGGGGGGGGATATTCGGGAGAGCAGTTCTTC; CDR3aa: CASSLVGGGYSGEQFF
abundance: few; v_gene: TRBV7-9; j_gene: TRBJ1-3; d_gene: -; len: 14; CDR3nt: TGTGCCAGCAGGCGGGGGGACTCTGGAAACACCATATATTTT; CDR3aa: CASRRGDSGNTIYF
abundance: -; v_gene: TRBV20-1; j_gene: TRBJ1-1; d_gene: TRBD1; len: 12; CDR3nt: TGCAGTGCACCCCGGGGACAGGGGGTGGCTTTCTTT; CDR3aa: CSAPRGQGVAFF
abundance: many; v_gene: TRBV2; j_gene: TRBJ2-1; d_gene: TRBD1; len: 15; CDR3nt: TGTGCCACTTCGCCTGGGACAGTCTCCTACAATGAGCAGTTCTTC; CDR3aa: CATSPGTVSYNEQFF
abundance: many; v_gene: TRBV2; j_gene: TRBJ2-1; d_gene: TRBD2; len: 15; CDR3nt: TGTGCCAGCAATACGGGACTAGCGGGAGGATCTGAGCAGTTCTTC; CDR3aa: CASNTGLAGGSEQFF
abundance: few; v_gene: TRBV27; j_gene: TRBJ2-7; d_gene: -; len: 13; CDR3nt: TGTGCCAGCAGTTTAATGGCCCGAGGGGCGCAGTACTTC; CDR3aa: CASSLMARGAQYF
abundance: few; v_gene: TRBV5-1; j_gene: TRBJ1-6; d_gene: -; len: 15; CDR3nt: TGCGCCAGCAGCTCCTTCGCAGGGGTGGACTCACCCCTCCACTTT; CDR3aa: CASSSFAGVDSPLHF
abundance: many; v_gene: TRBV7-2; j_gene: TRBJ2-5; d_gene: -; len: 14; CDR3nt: TGTGCCAGCAGCTTATTGGGGCGTATAGAGACCCAGTACTTC; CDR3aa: CASSLLGRIETQYF
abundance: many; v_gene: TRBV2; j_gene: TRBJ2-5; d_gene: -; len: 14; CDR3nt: TGTGCCAGCAGTGTAGCCTTTATGCGCGAGACCCAGTACTTC; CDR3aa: CASSVAFMRETQYF
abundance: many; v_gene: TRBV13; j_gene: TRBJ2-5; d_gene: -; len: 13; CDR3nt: TGTGCCAGCAGCTCGCAGGGACGAGAGACCCAGTACTTC; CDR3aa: CASSSQGRETQYF
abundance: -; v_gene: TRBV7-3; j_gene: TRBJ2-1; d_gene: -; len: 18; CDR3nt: TGTGCCAGCAGCCTACGATACCCTCGGGGCGTGCGGGCTGGGGAGCAGTTCTTC; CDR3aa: CASSLRYPRGVRAGEQFF
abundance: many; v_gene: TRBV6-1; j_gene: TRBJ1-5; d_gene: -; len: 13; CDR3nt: TGTGCCAGCTCCGACAGGAACAATCAGCCCCAGCATTTT; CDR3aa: CASSDRNNQPQHF
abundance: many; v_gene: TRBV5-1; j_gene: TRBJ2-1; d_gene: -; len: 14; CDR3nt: TGCGCCAGCAGCTCCCCGGGACCCTACAATGAGCAGTTCTTC; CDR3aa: CASSSPGPYNEQFF
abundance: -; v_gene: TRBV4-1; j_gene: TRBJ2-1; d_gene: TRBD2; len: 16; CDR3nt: TGCGCCAGCAGCCAGGCCGGGACTAGCGGGAGAGGTGAGCAGTTCTTC; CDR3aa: CASSQAGTSGRGEQFF
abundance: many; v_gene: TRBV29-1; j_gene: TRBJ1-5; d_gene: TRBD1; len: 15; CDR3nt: TGCAGCGTTGTGTTTTGGGGACAGGGTGACCAGCCCCAGCATTTT; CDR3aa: CSVVFWGQGDQPQHF
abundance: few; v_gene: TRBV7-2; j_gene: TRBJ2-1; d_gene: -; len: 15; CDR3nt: TGTGCCAGCAGCTTAATTAGCGGCCAGGACGATGAGCAGTTCTTC; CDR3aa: CASSLISGQDDEQFF
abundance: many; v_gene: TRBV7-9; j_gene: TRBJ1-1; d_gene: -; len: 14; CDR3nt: TGTGCCAGCAGCTTAGAGGCAGGGAACACTGAAGCTTTCTTT; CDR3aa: CASSLEAGNTEAFF
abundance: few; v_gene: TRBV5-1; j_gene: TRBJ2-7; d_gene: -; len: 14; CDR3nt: TGCGCCAGCAGCTTGGGTGTTCCGACCTACGAGCAGTACTTC; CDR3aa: CASSLGVPTYEQYF
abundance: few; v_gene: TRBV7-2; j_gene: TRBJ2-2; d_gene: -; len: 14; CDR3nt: TGTGCCAGCAGCTCGTCCAGGGTGACCGGGGAGCTGTTTTTT; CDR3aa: CASSSSRVTGELFF
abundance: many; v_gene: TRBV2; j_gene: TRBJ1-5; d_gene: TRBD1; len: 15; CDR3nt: TGTGCCAGCAGGATACAGGGGGATGGCAATCAGCCCCAGCATTTT; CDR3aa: CASRIQGDGNQPQHF
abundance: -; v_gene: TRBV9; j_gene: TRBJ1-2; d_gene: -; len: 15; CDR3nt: TGTGCCAGCAGCGTAGGCCTCGGGAGCAACTATGGCTACACCTTC; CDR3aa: CASSVGLGSNYGYTF
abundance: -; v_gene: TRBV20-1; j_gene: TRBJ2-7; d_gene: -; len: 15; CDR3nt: TGCAGTGCTAGTTACGCCCTGTTCCGATTGTACGAGCAGTACTTC; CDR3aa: CSASYALFRLYEQYF
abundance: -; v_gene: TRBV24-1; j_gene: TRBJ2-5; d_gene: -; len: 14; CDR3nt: TGTGCCACCAGTGACAGATCCAGGGCAGAGACCCAGTACTTC; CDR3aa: CATSDRSRAETQYF
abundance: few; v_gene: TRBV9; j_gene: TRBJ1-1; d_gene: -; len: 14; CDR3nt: TGTGCCAGCAGCCCACGGGCAGGGTACACTGAAGCTTTCTTT; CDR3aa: CASSPRAGYTEAFF
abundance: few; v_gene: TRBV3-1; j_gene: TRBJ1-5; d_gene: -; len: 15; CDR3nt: TGTGCCAGCAGCCAAGATCTGGGACGGAGCGAACCCCAGCATTTT; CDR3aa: CASSQDLGRSEPQHF
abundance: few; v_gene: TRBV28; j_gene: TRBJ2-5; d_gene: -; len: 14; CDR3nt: TGTGCCAGCAGTTTACTTCCAGCGGAAGAGACCCAGTACTTC; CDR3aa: CASSLLPAEETQYF
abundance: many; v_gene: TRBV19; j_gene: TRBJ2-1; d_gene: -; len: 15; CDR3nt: TGTGCCAGTAGTATAGCGCTAGGAGGGCTGCGTGAGCAGTTCTTC; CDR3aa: CASSIALGGLREQFF
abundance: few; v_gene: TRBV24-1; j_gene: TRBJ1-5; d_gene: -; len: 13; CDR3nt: TGTGCCACCAGTGGGGCCGGGGATCAGCCCCAGCATTTT; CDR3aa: CATSGAGDQPQHF
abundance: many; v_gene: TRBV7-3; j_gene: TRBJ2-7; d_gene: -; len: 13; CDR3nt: TGTGCCAGCAGCTCCGGGGTGGGCTACGAGCAGTACTTC; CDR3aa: CASSSGVGYEQYF
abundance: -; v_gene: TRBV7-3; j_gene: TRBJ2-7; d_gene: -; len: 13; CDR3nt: TGTGCCAGCAGCCCACAGGATTCCTACGAGCGGTACTTC; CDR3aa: CASSPQDSYERYF